The source of this T cell receptor beta chain is a study of T cells in Graves' hyperthyroidism and ophthalmopathy. Study results and limitations: In simple terms, a model built on 13 V-J features told ophthalmopathy apart from stable hyperthyroidism.

This clonotype was recorded many times. The antigen remains unidentified. Germline CDR1 MDHEN, CDR2 SYDVKM. V dropped 3 bases and J dropped 2 bases, with 4 bases sitting between them. The CDR3 is 12 amino acids. Calling Graves' hyperthyroidism stable meant ophthalmopathy did not progress within 18 months. Exclusions: uncontrolled infection, other autoimmune disease, pregnancy, lactation. The CDR3 regions of TCR beta were amplified from RNA transcripts. In the first-round RT-PCR of the TCR CDR3, the HTBI primer set was used. TCRdb used MiXCR to reprocess the multiplex PCR reads, holding one entry per CDR3 protein. The table shows 200,000 to 250,000 distinct CDR3 sequences, with less than 20% occurring only once.

The material sequenced was blood. The J gene is TRBJ1-1, the V gene TRBV28; D remains unclear. The TCR originated in a woman aged 45 to 65 with Graves' hyperthyroidism. The CDR3: CASSFENTEAFF. As DNA, the CDR3 is TGTGCCAGCAGTTTTGAAAACACTGAAGCTTTCTTT.